The 28 T cell receptor beta chains given below trace back to one sample, sequenced in a study of cytomegalovirus exposure and HLA in healthy donors. PCR primers comprised 60 Vbeta and 13 Jbeta primers. Sequencing was performed with immunoSEQ multiplex PCR; in TCRdb, only in-frame clones are kept and a portion is missing. Its clone listing holds around 70,000 clones. The sequenced sample was PBMCs. These receptors all come from a woman aged 40 to 49 in good health and CMV-seropositive.

The V and J genes are TRBV4-2 and TRBJ1-2; maybe TRBD1 (6 bases). The CDR3 extends over 16 amino acids. Between the trimmed V and J ends, which lost 2 bases and 3 bases, there was a span of 16 bases. Germline CDR1 is LGHNA and CDR2 is YNFKEQ. Here the CDR3 reads CASSQRDIYSHYGYTF. CDR3 sequence (DNA): TGTGCCAGCAGCCAAAGGGACATCTATTCGCACTATGGCTACACCTTC.

The J gene is TRBJ2-1, the V gene TRBV5-4, with 8 nucleotides matching TRBD2. Losses at the gene ends were 3 bases for V and 2 bases for J; bases not matched to a gene: 4. This CDR3 has 15 residues. Germline CDR1 SGHNT, CDR2 YYREEE (reference sequence). CDR3 sequence (DNA): TGTGCCAGCAGCTCGCAGCGGGAGACCTACAATGAGCAGTTCTTC. Amino acids: CASSSQRETYNEQFF.

J is TRBJ2-3 and V is TRBV18; the D is unclear. The CDR3 extends over 14 amino acids. V lost 2 bases and J lost 2, with 8 bases in between. The germline V gene encodes CDR1 KGHSH and CDR2 LQKENI. CDR3 in DNA: TGTGCCAGCTCACCATTGACTCTCACAGATACGCAGTATTTT. Translation: CASSPLTLTDTQYF.

The chain couples TRBV4-3 to TRBJ2-2; 7 nucleotides agree with TRBD1. Germline lookup yields CDR1 LGHNA and CDR2 YSLEER. V was pared by 3 bases and J by 5 bases, with 12 bases of the junction left unmatched. The CDR3 contains 17 residues. CDR3 residues: CASSQDLGDRGTGELFF. The CDR3 nucleotides are TGCGCCAGCAGCCAGGACCTGGGGGACAGAGGGACCGGGGAGCTGTTTTTT.

The CDR3, as DNA: TGTGCCAGCAGCTTTTTGACAGGGGGAGATTCGAACACTGAAGCTTTCTTT. Amino acid sequence: CASSFLTGGDSNTEAFF. The chain has TRBV5-6 and TRBJ1-1; TRBD1 matches 9 bases. The germline gives CDR1 SGHDT, CDR2 YYEEEE. CDR3 length equals 17 residues. V lost 2 bases and J lost 1; bases outside the gene matches: 9. The full variable domain, completed using reference TRBV5-6 and TRBJ1-1, is DAGVTQSPTHLIKTRGQQVTLRCSPKSGHDTVSWYQQALGQGPQFIFQYYEEEERQRGNFPDRFSGHQFPNYSSELNVNALLLGDSALYLCASSFLTGGDSNTEAFFGQGTRLTVV.

The genes are TRBV27 and TRBJ2-1; D not resolved. From germline, CDR1 is MNHEY and CDR2 SMNVEV (reference sequence). Trimming removed 3 bases at V and 6 bases at J, with 6 bases between. This CDR3 comprises 12 residues. CDR3 protein: CASSFSSNEQFF. Here the CDR3 DNA reads TGTGCCAGCAGTTTTAGCAGCAATGAGCAGTTCTTC.

The rearrangement links TRBV11-3 to TRBJ2-3; tentatively, D is TRBD2 (6 bases). The germline V and J ends were trimmed by 1 base and 5 bases, with 19 bases remaining between them. Germline V gene sequence: CDR1 SGHNT, CDR2 YENEEA. The CDR3 sequence is 17 residues long. CDR3 DNA sequence: TGTGCCAGCAGCTTAGGGATAGGGAGGAGGGCCGGAGATACGCAGTATTTT. Translated, it gives CASSLGIGRRAGDTQYF.

CDR3 DNA sequence: TGTGCCAGCAGGTGGCGGCCTTATGGCTACACCTTC. Protein sequence: CASRWRPYGYTF. V usage is TRBV2 and J usage is TRBJ1-2; D ambiguous. The CDR3 loop spans 12 amino acids. V was clipped by 6 bases and J by 5 bases, with 10 bases between them. Looked up from germline, CDR1 is SNHLY and CDR2 is FYNNEI.

This chain uses TRBV4-3 with TRBJ1-2; tentative D call: TRBD1 (5 bases). The V end lost 2 bases, the J end lost 0 bases, and 13 bases lay between the germline ends. The CDR3 consists of 16 residues. Germline loops: CDR1 LGHNA, CDR2 YSLEER. The chain's CDR3 is CASSQQTELTNYGYTF. The CDR3 coding sequence is TGCGCCAGCAGCCAACAGACAGAGCTGACTAACTATGGCTACACCTTC.

This sequence joins TRBV13 and TRBJ2-1, with a weak D call TRBD1 (7 bases). Trimming left V 3 bases short and J 9 bases short, with 12 bases between. The length of the CDR3 is 13 residues. Per germline, CDR1 PRHDT and CDR2 FYEKMQ (reference sequence). The CDR3 reads CASSFGGGGEQFF. CDR3 nucleotides: TGTGCCAGCAGCTTTGGAGGGGGCGGTGAGCAGTTCTTC.

The V call is TRBV2, the J call TRBJ1-5, with D perhaps TRBD1 (5 bases). Trimming stripped 1 base from V and 4 bases from J, with 17 bases between. CDR1 is SNHLY and CDR2 is FYNNEI in the germline V gene. This CDR3 comprises 17 residues. The CDR3 here is CASSEGIGEGGNQPQHF. As DNA, the CDR3 is TGTGCCAGCAGTGAAGGGATAGGGGAGGGAGGAAATCAGCCCCAGCATTTT.

Of note for this clone: The same CDR3 can be traced to other DNA sequences in this sample. The chain links TRBV11-2 to TRBJ2-2; 8 bases are a match to TRBD1. CDR3 length equals 13 residues. CDR1 and CDR2 from the germline V gene are SGHAT and FQNNGV. Trimming cost V 5 bases and J 6 bases; bases outside gene matches: 2. The CDR3 spells CASSLQGAGELFF. The DNA of the CDR3 is TGTGCCAGCAGCCTACAGGGGGCCGGGGAGCTGTTTTTT.

In nucleotides, the CDR3 is TGTGCCAGCAGCTCGGGGGTGAACACTGAAGCTTTCTTT. The encoded protein is CASSSGVNTEAFF. The chain employs TRBV7-9 and TRBJ1-1; TRBD1 might be the D (5 bases). The V gene lost 4 bases and the J gene lost 0 bases, with 6 bases spanning the gap. The germline CDR1 and CDR2 sequences are SEHNR and FQNEAQ (reference sequence). The CDR3 is made up of 13 amino acids. The entire variable domain, with the rest obtained from reference TRBV7-9 and TRBJ1-1, is as follows: DTGVSQNPRHKITKRGQNVTFRCDPISEHNRLYWYRQTLGQGPEFLTYFQNEAQLEKSRLLSDRFSAERPKGSFSTLEIQRTEQGDSAMYLCASSSGVNTEAFFGQGTRLTVV.

The chain recombines TRBV15 with TRBJ2-5; unclear D gene. Trimming took 0 bases from V and 1 from J, leaving 6 bases between them. Germline V gene data show CDR1 as LNHNV and CDR2 as YYDKDF (reference sequence). The CDR3 length is 14 residues. CDR3 amino acids: CATSRDNSQETQYF. The CDR3 bases are TGTGCCACCAGCAGAGATAACAGCCAAGAGACCCAGTACTTC.

A word on this clone: Other DNA sequences in this sample translate to the same CDR3. J is TRBJ2-4 and V is TRBV11-1; the D is unclear. The CDR3 has 16 amino acids. Germline lookup yields CDR1 SGHAT and CDR2 FQDESV (reference sequence). V was clipped by 0 bases and J by 4 bases, with 13 bases between them. The CDR3 region is CASSLARGVTKNIQYF. CDR3 nucleotide sequence: TGTGCCAGCAGCTTAGCGCGCGGTGTAACTAAAAACATTCAGTACTTC.

The CDR3 nucleotides read TGTGCCAGCAGCTTGGAGGGTGATCAGCCCCAGCATTTT. Its translation: CASSLEGDQPQHF. The chain recombines TRBV11-1 with TRBJ1-5; D not resolved. In germline, CDR1 is SGHAT, CDR2 FQDESV (reference sequence). The V and J ends lost 3 bases and 5 bases respectively, with 8 bases between them. The CDR3 extends over 13 amino acids.

The genes are TRBV5-1 and TRBJ2-3, with D unresolved. Deletions cut 0 bases from V and 0 bases from J, with 8 bases between. The CDR3 has 15 amino acids. Germline V gene data show CDR1 as SGHRS and CDR2 as YFSETQ. For the CDR3, the DNA is TGCGCCAGCAGCTTGGTCTCCTCTAGCACAGATACGCAGTATTTT. Protein sequence: CASSLVSSSTDTQYF.

The chain carries TRBV11-3 and TRBJ2-7; the match to TRBD2 covers 8 bases. The CDR3 sequence is 13 residues long. Germline V CDR1 and CDR2: SGHNT, YENEEA. Trimming at V came to 1 base and at J to 7 bases, leaving 3 bases not matched to a gene. This CDR3 is CASSLGLAREQYF. For the CDR3, the DNA is TGTGCCAGCAGCTTAGGACTAGCGAGGGAGCAGTACTTC.

The chain uses TRBV6-6 and TRBJ1-5; 8 bases match TRBD1. Germline V gene lookup returns CDR1 MNHNY and CDR2 SVGAGI (reference sequence). J lost 1 base, V lost 5 bases, and 1 base had no gene match. The CDR3 consists of 14 residues. CDR3 amino acids: CASSDRGSNQPQHF. The CDR3 bases are TGTGCCAGCAGTGACAGGGGCAGCAATCAGCCCCAGCATTTT.

The chain is built from TRBV27 and TRBJ2-7; D is perhaps TRBD1 (6 bases). The CDR3 sequence is 15 residues long. The ends were cut back, 2 bases at V and 6 bases at J, with 17 bases in the middle. Per germline, CDR1 MNHEY and CDR2 SMNVEV (reference sequence). The CDR3 spells CASSLAGAPGVEQYF. For the CDR3, the DNA is TGTGCCAGCAGTTTAGCCGGGGCCCCAGGGGTCGAGCAGTACTTC.

The chain uses TRBV5-1 and TRBJ2-1; 11 positions match TRBD2. J lost 5 bases, V lost 0 bases, and 7 bases had no gene match. Germline V gene lookup returns CDR1 SGHRS and CDR2 YFSETQ. The CDR3 is 17 amino acids. The CDR3 nucleotides are TGCGCCAGCAGCTTGGCCGCACTAGCGGGAGCCGACAATGAGCAGTTCTTC. It specifies CASSLAALAGADNEQFF.

As DNA, the CDR3 is TGTGCCAGCAGCTTGATGGTAGCGGGAAGGAACATTCAGTACTTC. Translation gives CASSLMVAGRNIQYF. V usage is TRBV5-4 and J usage is TRBJ2-4; 8 bases match TRBD2. V dropped 1 base and J dropped 7; count of bases not matched to a gene: 7. The V gene's germline CDR1 is SGHNT and CDR2 YYREEE (reference sequence). This CDR3 region has 15 residues.

The genes are TRBV6-1 and TRBJ1-5; no definite D call. V lost 2 bases and J 9 bases, leaving 5 bases between the germline ends. Germline-derived CDR1 and CDR2 are MNHNS and SASEGT. This CDR3 contains 11 residues. The CDR3 coding sequence is TGTGCCAGCAGTGAACGGGGGCCCCAGCATTTT. Amino acids: CASSERGPQHF.

The chain is built from TRBV2 and TRBJ2-1; D gene unclear. Trimming cost V 2 bases and J 0 bases, with 8 bases left between them. Germline-derived CDR1 and CDR2 are SNHLY and FYNNEI. The CDR3 sequence is 15 residues long. The CDR3 loop is CASSETRSSYNEQFF. DNA of the CDR3: TGTGCCAGCAGTGAAACCAGAAGCTCCTACAATGAGCAGTTCTTC. Variable domain in full (rest from reference TRBV2 and TRBJ2-1): EPEVTQTPSHQVTQMGQEVILRCVPISNHLYFYWYRQILGQKVEFLVSFYNNEISEKSEIFDDQFSVERPDGSNFTLKIRSTKLEDSAMYFCASSETRSSYNEQFFGPGTRLTVL.

The chain is built from TRBV6-1 and TRBJ1-3, with unresolved D. CDR3 size: 17 residues. Deletions cut 0 bases from V and 6 bases from J, with 18 bases between. Germline assignment: CDR1 MNHNS and CDR2 SASEGT. The CDR3 DNA reads TGTGCCAGCAGTGAAGCGCTTCTCGGGCTGGGAGAAAACACCATATATTTT. This gives the protein CASSEALLGLGENTIYF.

The chain recombines TRBV4-3 with TRBJ1-2; D is perhaps TRBD1 (5 bases). The CDR3 has 13 amino acids. CDR1 LGHNA and CDR2 YSLEER come from the germline V gene. V was shortened by 4 bases and J by 5 bases, with 11 bases between the two germline ends. In DNA, the CDR3 is TGCGCCAGCAGCCGAAATCAGGGATATGGCTACACCTTC. Its translation: CASSRNQGYGYTF.

The chain carries TRBV6-1 and TRBJ2-7; 10 positions match TRBD1. This CDR3 has 14 amino acids. J lost 3 bases, V lost 4 bases, and 3 bases had no gene match. Germline CDR1 is MNHNS and CDR2 is SASEGT. The CDR3 DNA follows: TGTGCCAGCAGTGCGGACAGGGGGTTCTACGAGCAGTACTTC. Protein: CASSADRGFYEQYF.

The V and J genes are TRBV27 and TRBJ1-2; D gene uncertain. Trimming left V 0 bases short and J 7 bases short, with 12 bases between. CDR1 is MNHEY and CDR2 is SMNVEV in the germline V gene (reference sequence). The CDR3 has 14 amino acids. The CDR3 bases are TGTGCCAGCAGTTTATCGCTGGCAGGTGGTGGCTACACCTTC. This gives the protein CASSLSLAGGGYTF.